The 27 T cell receptor beta chains in this list originate from one sample, sequenced in a study of cytotoxic CD8 clonotypes in ibrutinib-treated CLL. Profiled with immunoSEQ multiplex PCR; TCRdb holds only in-frame clones, not every one. Among 90,000 to 150,000 clones listed, about 58% were seen once. The starting material was PBMCs, obtained after 24 months of ibrutinib treatment. All receptors derive from a human donor with chronic lymphocytic leukemia.

CDR3 loop: CASSTTTGTPGEQYF. CDR3 sequence (DNA): TGTGCCAGCAGCACCACTACCGGGACCCCCGGCGAGCAGTACTTC. The chain employs TRBV9 and TRBJ2-7; D may match TRBD1 or TRBD2 (5 bases each). The CDR3 totals 15 residues. Germline V gene data show CDR1 as SGDLS and CDR2 as YYNGEE. V dropped 4 bases and J dropped 6 bases, with 20 bases sitting between them.

V gene TRBV5-6 combines with J gene TRBJ1-1; the D gene is possibly TRBD1 (6 bases). The CDR3 loop spans 14 amino acids. CDR1 and CDR2 from the germline V gene are SGHDT and YYEEEE. V was clipped by 5 bases and J by 2 bases, with 13 bases between them. The CDR3 DNA sequence: TGTGCCAGCAGTCAGGGGTTCCCCAACACTGAAGCTTTCTTT. It encodes CASSQGFPNTEAFF.

The chain employs TRBV5-1 and TRBJ1-2; D gene ambiguous. The V gene lost 3 bases and the J gene lost 4 bases, with 10 bases spanning the gap. Germline values: CDR1 SGHRS, CDR2 YFSETQ. There are 13 residues in the CDR3. The CDR3 DNA is TGCGCCAGCAGCTCCCCTGGGCCCTATGGCTACACCTTC. Amino acid sequence: CASSSPGPYGYTF.

This clone occurred many times. This chain connects TRBV29-1 to TRBJ2-5; TRBD2 is a possible D gene (5 bases). The CDR3 spans 13 residues. Germline V gene data show CDR1 as SQVTM and CDR2 as ANQGSEA. Trimming stripped 0 bases from V and 5 bases from J, with 10 bases between. The CDR3 sequence: CSVEDLGGETQYF. The DNA for the CDR3 is TGCAGCGTTGAAGATCTTGGCGGGGAGACCCAGTACTTC.

This clone has a handful of counts. CDR3 in amino acids: CASSERQGLTGNTIYF. Here the CDR3 DNA reads TGTGCCAGCAGCGAGCGACAGGGGTTAACTGGAAACACCATATATTTT. This chain connects TRBV9 to TRBJ1-3; 8 positions agree with TRBD1. The CDR3 covers 16 residues. Germline V CDR1 and CDR2: SGDLS, YYNGEE. The ends lost 3 bases at V and 2 bases at J; junction bases unmatched: 7.

This sequence joins TRBV6-5 and TRBJ2-7; D may be TRBD1 (6 bases). The CDR3 has 12 residues. Trimming removed 7 bases at V and 7 bases at J, with 14 bases between. Germline CDR1 and CDR2: MNHEY and SVGAGI. CDR3 in DNA: TGTGCCAGCACTACACAGGGCTCTGAGCAGTACTTC. Translation gives CASTTQGSEQYF.

This clone was detected many times. The J gene is TRBJ2-7, the V gene TRBV25-1, with D perhaps matching TRBD1 (8 bases). V was trimmed by 5 bases and J by 1 base, leaving 18 bases between them. Germline V lookup: CDR1 MGHDK, CDR2 SYGVNS. There are 16 residues in the CDR3. CDR3 DNA sequence: TGTGCCAGCAGTTGGGAAACAGGGGGGGGGTCCTACGAGCAGTACTTC. Translated, it gives CASSWETGGGSYEQYF.

This clone was picked up a small number of times. This CDR3 is also generated by other DNA sequences in the sample. The genes are TRBV5-1 and TRBJ1-1; D not certain. Looked up from germline, CDR1 is SGHRS and CDR2 is YFSETQ. This CDR3 contains 12 residues. With 4 bases removed from V and 2 bases from J, the gap between germline ends came to 6 bases. The CDR3 spells CASSLQNTEAFF. The CDR3 coding sequence is TGCGCCAGCAGCCTCCAAAACACTGAAGCTTTCTTT.

The count of this clone is one. This rearrangement joins TRBV29-1 to TRBJ1-1, with unresolved D. Germline lookup yields CDR1 SQVTM and CDR2 ANQGSEA. The ends were cut back, 0 bases at V and 0 bases at J, with 14 bases in the middle. This CDR3 has 16 amino acids. CDR3 residues: CSVEDRRRPMNTEAFF. For the CDR3, the DNA is TGCAGCGTTGAAGATCGGAGACGGCCCATGAACACTGAAGCTTTCTTT.

The V gene is TRBV5-6, the J gene TRBJ1-2, with D perhaps TRBD1 (5 bases). CDR1 SGHDT and CDR2 YYEEEE come from the germline V gene. V shed 6 bases and J shed 6 bases, with 18 bases lying between them. The CDR3 has 14 residues. DNA for the CDR3: TGTGCCAGCACCTTAGTGGGGGATTGGGATGGCTACACCTTC. Translated: CASTLVGDWDGYTF.

The V and J genes are TRBV6-6 and TRBJ2-1; D not certain. The CDR3 contains 12 residues. V lost 6 bases to trimming and J lost 0 bases, with 3 bases between them. The germline gives CDR1 MNHNY, CDR2 SVGAGI (reference sequence). The CDR3 coding sequence is TGTGCCAGCAGGAACTCCTACAATGAGCAGTTCTTC. The encoded protein is CASRNSYNEQFF.

The chain combines TRBV12-5 with TRBJ1-1; TRBD1 is a possible D gene (6 bases). Germline V gene data show CDR1 as LGHNT and CDR2 as FRNRAP. Trimming pared 0 bases from V and 0 bases from J, leaving 8 bases between. The CDR3 runs to 15 residues. CDR3 sequence (DNA): TGTGCTAGTGGTTTGGTACAGGGCTTGAACACTGAAGCTTTCTTT. This encodes CASGLVQGLNTEAFF.

The J gene is TRBJ1-1, the V gene TRBV6-5; D gene ambiguous. This CDR3 comprises 13 residues. Germline lookup yields CDR1 MNHEY and CDR2 SVGAGI. Trimming pared 6 bases from V and 1 base from J, leaving 9 bases between. As DNA, the CDR3 is TGTGCCAGCAGACAACAATGGAACACTGAAGCTTTCTTT. Protein product: CASRQQWNTEAFF.

This sequence joins TRBV5-8 and TRBJ2-3, with TRBD1 matching 7 bases. The V and J ends lost 4 bases and 4 bases, in that order; junction bases with no gene match: 12. The length of the CDR3 is 16 residues. CDR1 is SGHTS and CDR2 is YDEGEE in the germline V gene. The CDR3 nucleotides are TGTGCCAGCAGCCCGCAAAGACAGGGTAGCCCAGATACGCAGTATTTT. It encodes CASSPQRQGSPDTQYF.

J is TRBJ1-3 and V is TRBV6-4; D is undetermined. CDR3 length: 14 amino acids. Between the trimmed V and J ends, which lost 4 bases and 2 bases, there was a span of 9 bases. CDR1 is MRHNA and CDR2 is SNTAGT in the germline V gene. CDR3 in amino acids: CASSGRGTGNTIYF. In DNA, the CDR3 is TGTGCCAGCAGTGGGCGAGGGACTGGAAACACCATATATTTT.

In DNA form, the CDR3 reads TGTGCCTGGAGTGGGGTTGGGGGATACACTGAAGCTTTCTTT. It encodes CAWSGVGGYTEAFF. This sequence joins TRBV30 and TRBJ1-1; a weak D match, TRBD1 (5 bases). Germline assignment: CDR1 GTSNPN and CDR2 SVGIG (reference sequence). The V gene lost 1 base and the J gene lost 3 bases, with 12 bases spanning the gap. There are 14 residues in the CDR3.

V and J are TRBV5-1 and TRBJ2-7; the D gene is possibly TRBD1 (6 bases). Germline V gives CDR1 SGHRS, CDR2 YFSETQ. CDR3 length: 13 residues. Trimming removed 7 bases from V and 3 bases from J, with 14 bases in between. The CDR3 coding sequence is TGCGCCAGCTCGGACAGTTTAAACTACGAGCAGTACTTC. It codes for CASSDSLNYEQYF.

The CDR3 DNA reads as TGTGCCAGCAGCTTGGCAGGGGGCGCGACTAGTTCCACAGATACGCAGTATTTT. Its protein is CASSLAGGATSSTDTQYF. This chain connects TRBV5-6 to TRBJ2-3; 8 bases are shared with TRBD1. CDR1 is SGHDT and CDR2 is YYEEEE in the germline V gene. V trimming: 0 bases; J trimming: 2 bases; junction bases outside the gene matches: 11. There are 18 residues in the CDR3. Looking up the rest from reference TRBV5-6 and TRBJ2-3 gives the full variable domain: DAGVTQSPTHLIKTRGQQVTLRCSPKSGHDTVSWYQQALGQGPQFIFQYYEEEERQRGNFPDRFSGHQFPNYSSELNVNALLLGDSALYLCASSLAGGATSSTDTQYFGPGTRLTVL.

The chain uses TRBV5-6 and TRBJ1-6, with 9 bases fitting TRBD1. This CDR3 comprises 15 residues. In germline, CDR1 is SGHDT, CDR2 YYEEEE. After removal of 4 bases from V and 7 bases from J, the junction contained 6 bases not matched to a gene. The DNA for the CDR3 is TGTGCCAGCAGCCTAAAGACAGGGGGGAATTCACCCCTCCACTTT. This gives the protein CASSLKTGGNSPLHF.

The chain is built from TRBV7-6 and TRBJ2-2, with D unresolved. Germline V gives CDR1 SGHVS, CDR2 FNYEAQ. CDR3 size: 13 residues. The ends were cut back, 3 bases at V and 4 bases at J, with 6 bases in the middle. CDR3 bases: TGTGCCAGCAGCTTTGCCGTCACCGGGGAGCTGTTTTTT. Its protein is CASSFAVTGELFF.

The rearrangement links TRBV5-1 to TRBJ2-1, with TRBD1 identical over 7 bases. The CDR3 sequence is 14 residues long. V trimming: 4 bases; J trimming: 1 base; junction bases outside the gene matches: 2. Germline CDR1 is SGHRS and CDR2 is YFSETQ. CDR3 amino acids: CASSPGGSYNEQFF. The CDR3 DNA reads TGCGCCAGCAGCCCAGGGGGTTCCTACAATGAGCAGTTCTTC.

In its sample, this clone was seen a few times. The chain is built from TRBV6-6 and TRBJ1-6; TRBD1 aligns across 7 bases. Trimming at V came to 5 bases and at J to 8 bases, leaving 9 bases not matched to a gene. CDR3 length equals 15 residues. The germline V gene encodes CDR1 MNHNY and CDR2 SVGAGI (reference sequence). The CDR3 reads CASSPNRGRDSPLHF. As DNA, the CDR3 is TGTGCCAGCAGTCCAAACAGGGGTAGGGATTCACCCCTCCACTTT.

The chain joins TRBV5-1 to TRBJ2-5; TRBD1 agrees at 9 bases. The V segment lost 2 bases and the J segment 2 bases; nucleotides outside the gene matches: 4. This CDR3 spans 15 amino acids. Germline CDR1 and CDR2: SGHRS and YFSETQ. In DNA form, the CDR3 reads TGCGCCAGCAGCTTTGACAGGGGGTTACAAGAGACCCAGTACTTC. Translated: CASSFDRGLQETQYF.

The chain uses TRBV28 and TRBJ2-1; D might be TRBD2 (6 bases). This CDR3 is built from 16 residues. Looked up from germline, CDR1 is MDHEN and CDR2 is SYDVKM. The ends were cut back, 10 bases at V and 4 bases at J, with 23 bases in the middle. The DNA for the CDR3 is TGTGCCACCAAAGGTCGCAAAGCGGGCGCATACAATGAGCAGTTCTTC. This encodes CATKGRKAGAYNEQFF.

J is TRBJ2-2 and V is TRBV5-1, with D perhaps being TRBD1 or TRBD2 (5 bases each). CDR3 length equals 15 residues. V lost 4 bases to trimming and J lost 4 bases, with 14 bases between them. The germline gives CDR1 SGHRS, CDR2 YFSETQ. CDR3 coding DNA: TGCGCCAGCAGCCTCCGGGACGCTTCCACCGGGGAGCTGTTTTTT. Translation: CASSLRDASTGELFF.

The V gene is TRBV5-1, the J gene TRBJ2-7; a weak D match, TRBD2 (5 bases). CDR1 is SGHRS, CDR2 YFSETQ, per germline. The length of the CDR3 is 13 residues. V was clipped by 8 bases and J by 1 base, with 13 bases between them. This CDR3 is CASKGDGSYEQYF. The CDR3 nucleotides read TGCGCCAGTAAGGGAGACGGGTCCTACGAGCAGTACTTC.

This sequence joins TRBV10-1 and TRBJ1-6; 10 bases match TRBD1. The CDR3 has 15 amino acids. The germline V gene encodes CDR1 WNHNN and CDR2 SYGVQD (reference sequence). Trimming removed 4 bases from V and 9 bases from J; junction bases left unmatched: 6. The CDR3 DNA is TGCGCCAGCAGTGGTGGGACAGGGGAAGGTTCACCCCTCCACTTT. It translates to CASSGGTGEGSPLHF.